One sample yielded the 22 T cell receptor beta chains listed below, sequenced in a study of blood T cell repertoires in COVID-19. TCRdb's table, derived via immunoSEQ multiplex PCR, lists solely in-frame clones and lacks some. The table includes around 300,000 clones, roughly 85% detected once. Sequences were obtained from peripheral blood. The receptors derive from a human donor in a cohort sampled during active COVID-19.

V usage is TRBV6-5 and J usage is TRBJ2-7, with 8 bases fitting TRBD1. There are 15 residues in the CDR3. With 2 bases clipped from V and 4 bases from J, the junction kept 7 bases outside the gene matches. From germline, CDR1 is MNHEY and CDR2 SVGAGI. The DNA of the CDR3 is TGTGCCAGCAGTTACCCTGGACAGGGTTTGTACGAGCAGTACTTC. This codes for CASSYPGQGLYEQYF.

This chain uses TRBV10-2 with TRBJ1-1; D remains ambiguous. The V and J ends lost 2 bases and 10 bases respectively, with 11 bases between them. Germline CDR1 is WSHSY and CDR2 is SAAADI. The CDR3 loop spans 12 amino acids. The CDR3 loop is CASSEPGALAFF. The CDR3 DNA follows: TGCGCCAGCAGTGAGCCGGGAGCGCTAGCTTTCTTT.

This rearrangement joins TRBV27 to TRBJ1-1, with a weak D call TRBD1 (5 bases). V was cut by 3 bases and J by 6 bases, with 14 bases left in between. The germline V gene encodes CDR1 MNHEY and CDR2 SMNVEV (reference sequence). The CDR3 consists of 14 residues. CDR3 in DNA: TGTGCCAGCAGTTTGGGAGGGAGCAGGGCTGAAGCTTTCTTT. Its translation is CASSLGGSRAEAFF.

The J gene is TRBJ2-7, the V gene TRBV10-3, with TRBD2 matching 10 bases. V dropped 11 bases and J dropped 0; count of bases not matched to a gene: 19. The CDR3 is 18 residues long. The germline CDR1 and CDR2 sequences are ENHRY and SYGVKD. Here the CDR3 reads CAVDEGAGSGGSSYEQYF. For the CDR3, the DNA is TGTGCCGTAGATGAAGGGGCGGGTAGCGGGGGGTCCTCCTACGAGCAGTACTTC.

In its sample, this clone was seen once. V gene TRBV19 combines with J gene TRBJ1-2; D is undetermined. The CDR3 consists of 13 residues. Germline V lookup: CDR1 LNHDA, CDR2 SQIVND (reference sequence). The V end was cut by 5 bases, the J end by 7 bases, with 14 bases between. CDR3 region: CASSHGEMGGYTF. The DNA for the CDR3 is TGTGCCAGTAGTCACGGGGAGATGGGTGGCTACACCTTC. Full variable domain (missing parts from reference TRBV19 and TRBJ1-2): DGGITQSPKYLFRKEGQNVTLSCEQNLNHDAMYWYRQDPGQGLRLIYYSQIVNDFQKGDIAEGYSVSREKKESFPLTVTSAQKNPTAFYLCASSHGEMGGYTFGSGTRLTVV.

The rearrangement uses TRBV10-3 and TRBJ1-6; D perhaps matches TRBD1 (5 bases). In germline, CDR1 is ENHRY, CDR2 SYGVKD. With 4 bases removed from V and 8 bases from J, the gap between germline ends came to 9 bases. This CDR3 region has 13 residues. The CDR3 region has the DNA TGTGCCATCAGTGGGCAGGGCGATTCACCCCTCCACTTT. It is translated as CAISGQGDSPLHF.

The chain combines TRBV24-1 with TRBJ2-1; TRBD2 matches 15 bases. This CDR3 is built from 17 residues. CDR1 is KGHDR, CDR2 SFDVKD, per germline. The V gene end was trimmed by 3 bases and the J gene end by 2 bases; junction bases not matched to a gene: 1. The CDR3, as DNA: TGTGCCACCAGTGATGGGACTAGCGGGGGGACCTACAATGAGCAGTTCTTC. Amino acid sequence: CATSDGTSGGTYNEQFF.

This clone was observed a few times. The rearrangement joins TRBV6-1 to TRBJ2-7; D is possibly TRBD1 (5 bases). This CDR3 region has 14 residues. V was cut by 3 bases and J by 2 bases, with 11 bases left in between. In germline, CDR1 is MNHNS, CDR2 SASEGT. CDR3 loop: CASSDKWGPYEQYF. In nucleotides, the CDR3 is TGTGCCAGCAGTGATAAATGGGGCCCCTACGAGCAGTACTTC.

This chain links TRBV11-2 with TRBJ2-7; 10 nucleotides agree with TRBD1. With 1 base clipped from V and 0 bases from J, the junction kept 3 bases outside the gene matches. The CDR3 consists of 16 residues. CDR1 is SGHAT and CDR2 is FQNNGV in the germline V gene. CDR3 nucleotides: TGTGCCAGCAGCTTAGGGTGGACAGGGGGCTCCTACGAGCAGTACTTC. Amino acids: CASSLGWTGGSYEQYF.

The J gene is TRBJ1-2, the V gene TRBV30; D perhaps matches TRBD1 (6 bases). This CDR3 comprises 12 residues. Germline V gene sequence: CDR1 GTSNPN, CDR2 SVGIG (reference sequence). V lost 3 bases, J lost 8 bases, and 13 bases lay in between. The CDR3 protein is CAWSQGSGGYTF. CDR3 nucleotides: TGTGCCTGGAGCCAGGGGAGCGGCGGCTACACCTTC.

The V and J genes are TRBV18 and TRBJ2-1; TRBD2 aligns across 9 bases. The CDR3 spans 15 residues. Germline lookup yields CDR1 KGHSH and CDR2 LQKENI. V shed 5 bases, J shed 5 bases, and the junction held 7 bases outside the gene matches. CDR3 nucleotides: TGTGCCAGCTCATTTGCGGGGGGGGCAAACAATGAGCAGTTCTTC. Translation gives CASSFAGGANNEQFF.

This chain links TRBV9 with TRBJ2-1; TRBD2 matches 11 bases. The CDR3 has 18 amino acids. Looked up from germline, CDR1 is SGDLS and CDR2 is YYNGEE. V lost 0 bases, J lost 4 bases, and 9 bases stayed unmatched. For the CDR3, the DNA is TGTGCCAGCAGCGTAGCTCCCGGGACTAGCGGAGTGTACAATGAGCAGTTCTTC. It encodes CASSVAPGTSGVYNEQFF.

J is TRBJ2-5 and V is TRBV23-1; D remains ambiguous. TRBV23-1 is flagged as an ORF with uncertain function. This CDR3 has 15 residues. V was cut by 3 bases and J by 5 bases, with 16 bases left in between. This CDR3 reads CASSQVSHLRETQYF. The CDR3 DNA follows: TGCGCCAGCAGTCAGGTCAGCCATTTGCGGGAGACCCAGTACTTC.

This clone is a singleton in its sample. V gene TRBV12-3 or TRBV12-4 combines with J gene TRBJ2-3; D uncertain. The CDR3 contains 12 residues. Trimming removed 11 bases at V and 6 bases at J, with 15 bases between. The CDR3 DNA sequence: TGTGCCTCCTACCCACTTTGGGATACGCAGTATTTT. Amino acids: CASYPLWDTQYF.

The chain is built from TRBV5-4 and TRBJ2-7, with 12 nucleotides matching TRBD2. The CDR3 is made up of 15 amino acids. V gave up 4 bases and J gave up 6 bases; unmatched junction bases: 8. Germline V gene sequence: CDR1 SGHNT, CDR2 YYREEE (reference sequence). CDR3 in DNA: TGTGCCAGCAGCGGCAGGACTAGCGGGGCCCCCGAGCAGTACTTC. This translates into CASSGRTSGAPEQYF.

V usage is TRBV25-1 and J usage is TRBJ1-4; D call uncertain. V lost 5 bases and J lost 0, with 13 bases in between. Germline V gene sequence: CDR1 MGHDK, CDR2 SYGVNS. The CDR3 is 16 amino acids. The DNA of the CDR3 is TGTGCCAGCAGTCAAATAGAACTGACAACTAATGAAAAACTGTTTTTT. Translation gives CASSQIELTTNEKLFF.

The chain links TRBV24-1 to TRBJ2-3; D is possibly TRBD1 (6 bases). V lost 8 bases, J lost 2 bases, and 13 bases lay in between. The CDR3 totals 14 residues. Germline V lookup: CDR1 KGHDR, CDR2 SFDVKD. The CDR3 sequence is CATMETGYTDTQYF. The CDR3 DNA reads as TGTGCCACCATGGAGACAGGATACACAGATACGCAGTATTTT.

J is TRBJ1-2 and V is TRBV27, with D hard to call. Deletions cut 5 bases from V and 4 bases from J, with 14 bases between. In germline, CDR1 is MNHEY, CDR2 SMNVEV (reference sequence). CDR3 size: 14 residues. The CDR3, as DNA: TGTGCCAGCAGTCCCCTGGCGGGCATCTATGGCTACACCTTC. This codes for CASSPLAGIYGYTF.

This chain joins TRBV11-2 and TRBJ2-7, with D unclear. Trimming left V 8 bases short and J 4 bases short, with 3 bases between. CDR1 is SGHAT and CDR2 is FQNNGV in the germline V gene. The CDR3 is 9 residues long. The CDR3 loop is CASLYEQYF. The CDR3 DNA is TGTGCCAGCCTATACGAGCAGTACTTC.

This chain joins TRBV2 and TRBJ1-5; D may be TRBD1 (5 bases). This CDR3 has 18 amino acids. V lost 2 bases and J 6 bases, leaving 23 bases between the germline ends. In germline, CDR1 is SNHLY, CDR2 FYNNEI. CDR3 amino acids: CASSENPSEGLTRQPQHF. CDR3 nucleotide sequence: TGTGCCAGCAGTGAAAACCCCAGCGAGGGACTCACACGTCAGCCCCAGCATTTT.

The chain employs TRBV30 and TRBJ1-4; D is possibly TRBD1 (6 bases). V shed 0 bases and J shed 7 bases, with 18 bases lying between them. The CDR3 is made up of 16 amino acids. Germline CDR1 reads GTSNPN; CDR2 reads SVGIG (reference sequence). CDR3 coding DNA: TGTGCCTGGAGTGTAACGAGGGGGAATGTTCGTGAAAAACTGTTTTTT. This gives the protein CAWSVTRGNVREKLFF.

This chain joins TRBV7-9 and TRBJ1-2; TRBD1 matches 7 bases. The CDR3 runs 16 residues. With 3 bases clipped from V and 8 bases from J, the junction kept 15 bases outside the gene matches. In germline, CDR1 is SEHNR, CDR2 FQNEAQ (reference sequence). CDR3 DNA sequence: TGTGCCAGCAGCTTCCGGGGTGAGGGGGCTGCTTGGGGCTACACCTTC. Translation: CASSFRGEGAAWGYTF.